Below, one TCR beta chain is given with its context. Antigen unknown. A second PCR of roughly 7 to 11 cycles used a sample-barcoded 5' primer and a J-beta primer mix. Per sample, CDR3-containing paired-end reads numbered at least 2.5 million. TCRdb analysed the 5' RACE reads with MiXCR anew, one entry per CDR3 protein. The repertoire holds more than 650,000 distinct CDR3 sequences, with approximately 24% as singletons. This sample is drawn from a study of blood T cells in healthy people across ages. Whole-study results and caveats: Among T cells, TCR beta diversity per million cells dropped roughly linearly as age rose. There was no known CMV status for donors, so expanded clonotype changes were possibly confounded.

Germline trimming cut 3 bases from V and 0 bases from J; bases unmatched to any gene: 4. CDR1 is LGHNT and CDR2 is FRNRAP in the germline V gene. The CDR3 is 15 residues long. A further study also used this sample, focusing on T cells of mothers and their children. This second report adds: Addition of sample barcodes and 2-4 random nucleotides occurred through the M1S primer of the second PCR.

This TCR was sampled from a boy younger than 18 in good health. The rearrangement joins TRBV12-5 to TRBJ1-1, with 7 bases matching TRBD1. The sample was blood. CDR3 in amino acids: CASGFLTGMNTEAFF. CDR3 nucleotides: TGTGCTAGTGGTTTCCTGACAGGGATGAACACTGAAGCTTTCTTT.